The rows below give T cell receptor beta chains drawn from one sample of a study of blood T cell repertoires in COVID-19. The repertoire was sequenced with immunoSEQ multiplex PCR; TCRdb's copy has only in-frame clones and lacks some. The table includes tens of thousands of clones, 91% detected once. The specimen sequenced was peripheral blood. These receptor sequences come from a human donor with active COVID-19. The donor label of this sample is uncertain. CDR3s include the opening cysteine and the closing phenylalanine or tryptophan. The D gene is left open where the match is weak. The size field is filled for only some rows; it gives once, few, many or a size class.

size: .; V: TRBV7-8; D: .; J: TRBJ1-2; CDR3: CASSLGDIGYTF; DNA: TGTGCCAGCAGCTTAGGTGACATCGGCTACACCTTC
size: .; V: TRBV5-1; D: TRBD1; J: TRBJ1-2; CDR3: CASSFNRGQDGYTF; DNA: TGCGCCAGCAGCTTCAACAGGGGCCAAGATGGCTACACCTTC
size: .; V: TRBV6-5; D: TRBD1; J: TRBJ1-2; CDR3: CASSSGTGDGYTF; DNA: TGTGCCAGCAGTTCCGGGACAGGCGATGGCTACACCTTC
size: .; V: TRBV10-3; D: TRBD2; J: TRBJ2-1; CDR3: CAMNQPGTTQFF; DNA: TGTGCCATGAATCAACCCGGGACTACCCAGTTCTTC
size: few; V: TRBV5-1; D: .; J: TRBJ2-7; CDR3: CASSFWPHEQYF; DNA: TGCGCCAGCAGCTTCTGGCCCCACGAGCAGTACTTC
size: .; V: TRBV4-1; D: TRBD1; J: TRBJ1-2; CDR3: CASSQDEDRNNYGYTF; DNA: TGCGCCAGCAGCCAAGATGAGGACAGGAACAACTATGGCTACACCTTC
size: once; V: TRBV28; D: .; J: TRBJ2-7; CDR3: CASSGALSTGPNYEQYF; DNA: TGTGCCAGCAGTGGGGCTCTCTCGACAGGCCCTAATTACGAGCAGTACTTC
size: .; V: TRBV25-1; D: .; J: TRBJ2-2; CDR3: CASSRGTSTGELFF; DNA: TGTGCCAGCAGTAGGGGAACAAGCACCGGGGAGCTGTTTTTT
size: .; V: TRBV5-6; D: .; J: TRBJ2-3; CDR3: CASSSGRTDTQYF; DNA: TGTGCCAGCAGCTCGGGTCGCACAGATACGCAGTATTTT
size: .; V: TRBV28; D: .; J: TRBJ2-1; CDR3: CASSLSPSSSYNEQFF; DNA: TGTGCCAGCAGTTTATCTCCGAGTAGCTCCTACAATGAGCAGTTCTTC
size: .; V: TRBV18; D: TRBD1; J: TRBJ2-7; CDR3: CASSQEDRPYEQYF; DNA: TGTGCCAGCTCCCAAGAGGACAGGCCCTACGAGCAGTACTTC
size: .; V: TRBV7-2; D: .; J: TRBJ2-5; CDR3: CASSRGLQETQYF; DNA: TGTGCCAGCAGCCGGGGACTGCAGGAGACCCAGTACTTC
size: .; V: TRBV27; D: TRBD1; J: TRBJ2-1; CDR3: CASSGTGEDEQFF; DNA: TGTGCCAGCAGTGGGACAGGAGAGGATGAGCAGTTCTTC
size: .; V: TRBV4-3; D: TRBD2; J: TRBJ2-2; CDR3: CASSQDPAGVNTGELFF; DNA: TGCGCCAGCAGCCAAGATCCAGCGGGGGTGAACACCGGGGAGCTGTTTTTT
size: .; V: TRBV7-3; D: TRBD1; J: TRBJ2-2; CDR3: CASSPQGAETGELFF; DNA: TGTGCCAGCAGCCCACAGGGGGCGGAAACCGGGGAGCTGTTTTTT